This TCR beta chain emerged from a study of Ad26.COV2.S vaccination and SARS-CoV-2 variants. Overall study: Ad26.COV2.S shots went into the muscle once or twice, 56 days apart.

Produced via immunoSEQ multiplex PCR; TCRdb's table is partial and in-frame only. The data hold hundreds of thousands of clones, with over 75% observed a single time. Notes on the study in general: Reported findings describe substantial breadth in spike-specific CD8+ and CD4+ T cell responses following vaccination.

Sample treatment: roughly 19 received Ad26.COV2.S at low or high dose, single or two shots; 5 received placebo; per-sample allocation not given. On day 63 after the first injection, vaccine and placebo recipients gave samples. SARS-CoV-2 spike from the Wuhan strain was encoded by the vaccine, an Ad26 vector. Comment on this clone: Its target is unknown.

This sequence was found in a person between 18 and 60 years old who received the Ad26.COV2.S COVID-19 vaccine or a placebo. The sample in question was peripheral blood, obtained in a trial of Ad26.COV2.S vaccine versus placebo.

The DNA of the CDR3 is TGTGCCAGCAGTATCAGGGACACTGAAGCTTTCTTT. Amino acid sequence: CASSIRDTEAFF. V is TRBV6-6 and J is TRBJ1-1; possibly TRBD1 for D (5 bases). Trimming removed 5 bases from V and 3 bases from J, with 7 bases in between. This CDR3 has 12 amino acids. CDR1 MNHNY and CDR2 SVGAGI come from the germline V gene (reference sequence).